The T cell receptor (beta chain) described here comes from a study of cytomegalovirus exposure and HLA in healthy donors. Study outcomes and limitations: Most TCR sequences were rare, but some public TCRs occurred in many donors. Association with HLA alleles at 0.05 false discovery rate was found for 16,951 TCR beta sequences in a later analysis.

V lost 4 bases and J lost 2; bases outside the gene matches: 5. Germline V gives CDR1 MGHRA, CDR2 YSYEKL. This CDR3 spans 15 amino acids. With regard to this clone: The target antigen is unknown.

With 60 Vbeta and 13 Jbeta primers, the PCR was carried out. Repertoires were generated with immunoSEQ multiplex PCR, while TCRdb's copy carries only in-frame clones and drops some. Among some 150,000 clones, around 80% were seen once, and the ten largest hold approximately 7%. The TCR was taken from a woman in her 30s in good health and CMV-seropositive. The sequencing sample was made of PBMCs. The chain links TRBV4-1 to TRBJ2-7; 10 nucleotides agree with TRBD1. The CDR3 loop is CASSPWDRGTYEQYF. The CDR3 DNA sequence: TGCGCCAGCAGCCCATGGGACAGGGGCACCTACGAGCAGTACTTC.